These 31 T cell receptor beta chains were all obtained from the same sample, sequenced in a study of chronic HIV infection and antiretroviral therapy. A single record per CDR3 protein comes from TCRdb applying MiXCR to the 5' RACE reads. The sample holds tens of thousands of distinct CDR3 sequences, roughly 8.8% seen once. The sequenced material came from peripheral blood. All receptors come from an adult who had HIV and had not received antiretroviral therapy, or was an uninfected healthy control (not recorded which).

This clonotype was detected many times. V usage is TRBV19 and J usage is TRBJ2-1, with TRBD2 identical over 7 bases. The CDR3 covers 17 residues. CDR1 is LNHDA and CDR2 is SQIVND in the germline V gene (reference sequence). The V gene end was trimmed by 1 base and the J gene end by 0 bases; junction bases not matched to a gene: 6. CDR3 bases: TGTGCCAGTAGTATAGGCCCGACTAGCCCCTCCTACAATGAGCAGTTCTTC. Amino acids: CASSIGPTSPSYNEQFF.

The chain recombines TRBV29-1 with TRBJ1-1; no definite D call. Germline values: CDR1 SQVTM, CDR2 ANQGSEA. The CDR3 totals 12 residues. V lost 0 bases to trimming and J lost 8 bases, with 10 bases between them. The CDR3 loop is CSVEDLGREAFF. The CDR3 nucleotides are TGCAGCGTTGAAGATCTCGGCAGGGAAGCTTTCTTT.

This clonotype came up a few times. The rearrangement links TRBV28 to TRBJ2-1, with D unclear. Between the trimmed V and J ends, which lost 5 bases and 0 bases, there was a span of 11 bases. CDR1 is MDHEN and CDR2 is SYDVKM in the germline V gene. The CDR3 runs 15 residues. This CDR3 is CASSPNYSSYNEQFF. The CDR3 DNA reads as TGTGCCAGCAGTCCGAACTATAGCTCCTACAATGAGCAGTTCTTC.

This clonotype is labeled as medium-sized. The chain recombines TRBV28 with TRBJ1-5; D gene ambiguous. Germline V gives CDR1 MDHEN, CDR2 SYDVKM. Trimming removed 5 bases at V and 2 bases at J, with 13 bases between. The CDR3 contains 15 residues. CDR3 DNA sequence: TGTGCCAGCAGTACGCGGGCGAGTGGCAATCAGCCCCAGCATTTT. It codes for CASSTRASGNQPQHF.

This clonotype was detected only a few times. The V call is TRBV2, the J call TRBJ1-1; TRBD1 matches at 10 bases. This CDR3 has 14 amino acids. Trimming cost V 6 bases and J 4 bases; bases outside gene matches: 5. Germline V CDR1 and CDR2: SNHLY, FYNNEI. The CDR3 region has the DNA TGTGCCAGCAGGCGACAGGGGGCGAGCACTGAAGCTTTCTTT. Translating it yields CASRRQGASTEAFF.

At least ten counts were recorded for this clonotype. This chain joins TRBV20-1 and TRBJ2-3; D is uncertain. Germline loops: CDR1 DFQATT, CDR2 SNEGSKA (reference sequence). The length of the CDR3 is 14 residues. With 4 bases removed from V and 0 bases from J, the gap between germline ends came to 11 bases. The CDR3 here is CSATGQDSTDTQYF. DNA of the CDR3: TGCAGTGCTACCGGGCAGGACAGCACAGATACGCAGTATTTT.

In its sample, this clonotype was seen many times. The chain recombines TRBV2 with TRBJ2-3; possibly TRBD1 or TRBD2 for D (5 bases each). Germline V gene sequence: CDR1 SNHLY, CDR2 FYNNEI. V was cut by 2 bases and J by 2 bases, with 23 bases left in between. This CDR3 comprises 19 residues. The DNA for the CDR3 is TGTGCCAGCAGTGAATTCTGGGACCTCGGGACCGCAGACACAGATACGCAGTATTTT. Its translation is CASSEFWDLGTADTDTQYF.

This clonotype showed up many times. J is TRBJ2-1 and V is TRBV7-2; 14 bases align to TRBD2. The germline gives CDR1 SGHTA, CDR2 FQGNSA. This CDR3 spans 15 amino acids. V was pared by 5 bases and J by 8 bases, with 5 bases of the junction left unmatched. CDR3 protein: CASSHGLAGGDEQFF. Written as DNA, the CDR3 is TGTGCCAGCAGCCATGGACTAGCGGGAGGAGATGAGCAGTTCTTC.

This clonotype appeared many times. V usage is TRBV28 and J usage is TRBJ2-7; D is perhaps TRBD2 (6 bases). Germline V gene data show CDR1 as MDHEN and CDR2 as SYDVKM. The CDR3 loop spans 14 amino acids. V was shortened by 6 bases and J by 4 bases, with 16 bases between the two germline ends. CDR3 in DNA: TGTGCCAGCAGCTCCGGGACTCCTTTATACGAGCAGTACTTC. Protein sequence: CASSSGTPLYEQYF.

This clonotype came up many times. The chain has TRBV7-2 and TRBJ2-5; D possibly corresponds to TRBD2 (7 bases). V gave up 9 bases and J gave up 5 bases, with 13 bases separating them. The CDR3 sequence is 12 residues long. Germline CDR1 is SGHTA and CDR2 is FQGNSA. CDR3 amino acids: CASIGGAETQYF. CDR3 DNA sequence: TGTGCCAGTATTGGGGGGGCTGAGACCCAGTACTTC.

This clonotype was found many times. This chain uses TRBV20-1 with TRBJ2-7; 11 bases match TRBD2. The germline CDR1 and CDR2 sequences are DFQATT and SNEGSKA (reference sequence). The V and J ends lost 5 bases and 7 bases, in that order; junction bases with no gene match: 7. The CDR3 is made up of 13 amino acids. DNA of the CDR3: TGCAGTGCTCCGACTAGCGGGACGGGTGAGCAGTACTTC. Protein product: CSAPTSGTGEQYF.

The chain recombines TRBV7-9 with TRBJ2-3; D possibly corresponds to TRBD2 (6 bases). CDR1 is SEHNR and CDR2 is FQNEAQ in the germline V gene (reference sequence). With 4 bases removed from V and 1 base from J, the gap between germline ends came to 9 bases. The CDR3 is made up of 14 amino acids. The CDR3 loop reads CASSYASGTDTQYF. The CDR3 region has the DNA TGTGCCAGCAGCTACGCTAGCGGCACAGATACGCAGTATTTT.

This clonotype was picked up many times. The V call is TRBV28, the J call TRBJ2-1, with D perhaps TRBD1 or TRBD2 (5 bases each). The germline V gene has CDR1 MDHEN and CDR2 SYDVKM. The CDR3 extends over 15 amino acids. The V end lost 4 bases, the J end lost 6 bases, and 16 bases lay between the germline ends. As DNA, the CDR3 is TGTGCCAGCAGTTCCCCCCGAGGGGAAGCCAATGAGCAGTTCTTC. Protein: CASSSPRGEANEQFF.

This clonotype was observed many times. The chain recombines TRBV29-1 with TRBJ2-1, with 11 bases aligning to TRBD1. The CDR3 totals 13 residues. Germline V gene sequence: CDR1 SQVTM, CDR2 ANQGSEA. The ends lost 5 bases at V and 9 bases at J; junction bases unmatched: 6. The CDR3 DNA reads TGCAGCGTTCTAGGGACAGGGGGAAGTGAGCAGTTCTTC. This gives the protein CSVLGTGGSEQFF.

The V gene is TRBV5-6, the J gene TRBJ1-5; D remains unclear. The germline V gene encodes CDR1 SGHDT and CDR2 YYEEEE. V was pared by 4 bases and J by 2 bases, with 10 bases between. The CDR3 has 14 residues. The CDR3 DNA reads TGTGCCAGCAGCCTATCGTTCGGCAATCAGCCCCAGCATTTT. Translation: CASSLSFGNQPQHF.

V usage is TRBV28 and J usage is TRBJ2-3; weak D call: TRBD2 (5 bases). V lost 3 bases to trimming and J lost 0 bases, with 13 bases between them. This CDR3 is built from 16 residues. From germline, CDR1 is MDHEN and CDR2 SYDVKM. The CDR3 spells CASSLGVSASTDTQYF. The CDR3 DNA reads TGTGCCAGCAGTTTGGGAGTGTCAGCAAGCACAGATACGCAGTATTTT.

The sample holds one count of this clonotype. Just one base apart from a much larger clone, this may be a read error. Here the CDR3 DNA reads TGTGCCAGCAGCGGAAGTACGCTGGGCCATGGCTACACCTTC. Translating it yields CASSGSTLGHGYTF. The chain is built from TRBV9 and TRBJ1-2, with D uncertain. V gave up 3 bases and J gave up 6 bases, with 15 bases separating them. The CDR3 extends over 14 amino acids. The germline V gene encodes CDR1 SGDLS and CDR2 YYNGEE.

J is TRBJ2-1 and V is TRBV5-8; no clear D. Germline-derived CDR1 and CDR2 are SGHTS and YDEGEE. There are 13 residues in the CDR3. The V end was cut by 6 bases, the J end by 10 bases, with 17 bases between. CDR3 coding DNA: TGTGCCAGCATCCCGGGCTTAATGGGGGAGCAGTTCTTC. The encoded protein is CASIPGLMGEQFF.

In this sample, this clonotype turned up a few times. The V and J genes are TRBV21-1 and TRBJ2-7. TRBV21-1 is an annotated pseudogene. The CDR3 extends over 14 amino acids. The CDR3 region has the DNA TGTGCCAGCAGCAAAGAAGGGGCTCGCTACGAGCAGTACTTC. It is translated as CASSKEGARYEQYF.

The chain combines TRBV9 with TRBJ2-7; 9 nucleotides line up with TRBD2. Trimming removed 4 bases from V and 6 bases from J; junction bases left unmatched: 11. This CDR3 spans 15 amino acids. Germline V gives CDR1 SGDLS, CDR2 YYNGEE. The CDR3 sequence is CASSPRTSARFEQYF. The DNA for the CDR3 is TGTGCCAGCAGCCCCCGGACTAGCGCACGGTTCGAGCAGTACTTC.

This clonotype was observed a handful of times. V is TRBV5-1 and J is TRBJ1-1; D perhaps matches TRBD1 (5 bases). Germline loops: CDR1 SGHRS, CDR2 YFSETQ. This CDR3 comprises 15 residues. The V gene lost 3 bases and the J gene lost 3 bases, with 15 bases spanning the gap. DNA for the CDR3: TGCGCCAGCAGCTACGGGACTGTTGATGACACTGAAGCTTTCTTT. Encoded protein: CASSYGTVDDTEAFF.

This clonotype showed up just a few times. This chain connects TRBV29-1 to TRBJ2-3, with no clear D. The CDR3 extends over 15 amino acids. Looked up from germline, CDR1 is SQVTM and CDR2 is ANQGSEA. V lost 3 bases, J lost 2 bases, and 15 bases lay in between. The CDR3 reads CSVDLSNTFTDTQYF. The CDR3 nucleotides are TGCAGCGTTGATTTGTCAAACACCTTCACAGATACGCAGTATTTT.

In regard to this clonotype: This clone may be a read error of a much larger clone one base away. The chain carries TRBV29-1 and TRBJ1-3; D gene uncertain. Germline CDR1 SQVTM, CDR2 ANQGSEA. The CDR3 has 14 amino acids. The CDR3: CSVVSAVGGNTVYF. The DNA of the CDR3 is TGCAGCGTTGTGTCCGCAGTTGGAGGAAACACCGTATATTTT.

This clonotype has a handful of counts. The rearrangement links TRBV9 to TRBJ2-7; D may match TRBD1 or TRBD2 (6 bases each). The CDR3 extends over 14 amino acids. Deletions cut 7 bases from V and 7 bases from J, with 21 bases between. The germline gives CDR1 SGDLS, CDR2 YYNGEE. The CDR3 is CASPRKGGKEEQYF. In nucleotides, the CDR3 is TGTGCCAGCCCTCGGAAAGGGGGGAAGGAGGAGCAGTACTTC.

The chain carries TRBV7-9 and TRBJ1-4; D is possibly TRBD1 (5 bases). The V end lost 11 bases, the J end lost 5 bases, and 12 bases lay between the germline ends. The CDR3 totals 12 residues. Germline V gene lookup returns CDR1 SEHNR and CDR2 FQNEAQ (reference sequence). The CDR3 reads CALNRDNEKLFF. CDR3 bases: TGTGCCCTTAACCGGGACAATGAAAAACTGTTTTTT.

In this sample, this clonotype turned up many times. The chain joins TRBV5-1 to TRBJ2-3; 9 bases map to TRBD1. Germline V gene sequence: CDR1 SGHRS, CDR2 YFSETQ. V dropped 3 bases and J dropped 3; count of bases not matched to a gene: 2. The CDR3 extends over 14 amino acids. The CDR3 nucleotides read TGCGCCAGCAGCTGGGGACAGGGAACAGATACGCAGTATTTT. It encodes CASSWGQGTDTQYF.

V usage is TRBV4-3 and J usage is TRBJ2-2; 9 nucleotides line up with TRBD2. Germline CDR1 is LGHNA and CDR2 is YSLEER. The CDR3 covers 16 residues. Germline trimming cut 5 bases from V and 4 bases from J; bases unmatched to any gene: 8. CDR3 sequence: CASSELAGVFTGELFF. As DNA, the CDR3 is TGCGCCAGCAGCGAATTAGCGGGAGTCTTCACCGGGGAGCTGTTTTTT.

The rearrangement links TRBV7-9 to TRBJ2-2; the D is unclear. The CDR3 contains 15 residues. Per the germline V gene, CDR1 is SEHNR and CDR2 is FQNEAQ (reference sequence). V was shortened by 1 base and J by 1 base, with 7 bases between the two germline ends. The CDR3 loop reads CASSLGAGNTGELFF. The CDR3 DNA reads as TGTGCCAGCAGCTTAGGTGCTGGGAACACCGGGGAGCTGTTTTTT.

J is TRBJ1-5 and V is TRBV28; 10 nucleotides agree with TRBD1. With V trimmed by 6 bases and J by 6 bases, 5 bases remained unmatched. The CDR3 runs to 14 residues. Germline CDR1 reads MDHEN; CDR2 reads SYDVKM. This CDR3 reads CASSFGQGVQPQHF. The CDR3 coding sequence is TGTGCCAGCAGCTTCGGACAGGGGGTTCAGCCCCAGCATTTT.

The sample holds many counts of this clonotype. V gene TRBV28 combines with J gene TRBJ2-3; 8 bases line up with TRBD2. This CDR3 comprises 15 residues. V dropped 2 bases and J dropped 6; count of bases not matched to a gene: 7. Germline V lookup: CDR1 MDHEN, CDR2 SYDVKM. CDR3 nucleotide sequence: TGTGCCAGCAGTTTAACTAGCGGAGGAGGGGATACGCAGTATTTT. It specifies CASSLTSGGGDTQYF.

This clonotype has a count of ten or more. The J gene is TRBJ2-2, the V gene TRBV28; 9 positions agree with TRBD2. The CDR3 has 19 amino acids. CDR1 is MDHEN, CDR2 SYDVKM, per germline. Trimming removed 9 bases from V and 4 bases from J; junction bases left unmatched: 21. CDR3 DNA sequence: TGTGCCAGAAACTCCAGTAGGCGTACTAGCGGGCCGGGCACCGGGGAGCTGTTTTTT. It codes for CARNSSRRTSGPGTGELFF.